This TCR beta chain was sequenced for a study of cytotoxic CD8 clonotypes in ibrutinib-treated CLL. Study observations and caveats: Clonality was elevated at ibrutinib response and had returned toward baseline at progression. Pretreatment clonality was elevated relative to age-matched healthy donors and paralleled circulating CD8+ T-cell counts. Public clonotypes showed up rarely, and on treatment they shrank or held steady.

Germline CDR1 SGHRS, CDR2 YFSETQ. The CDR3 has 14 residues. Trimming cost V 0 bases and J 7 bases, with 11 bases left between them. TCRdb's copy holds only in-frame clones and misses some; the assay was immunoSEQ multiplex PCR. The sample lists about 85,000 clones, roughly 77% occurring once. Comments on this clone: Antigen unknown.

This chain links TRBV5-1 with TRBJ2-4, with D perhaps matching TRBD1 or TRBD2 (6 bases each). Here the sequenced sample was PBMCs, taken after 12 months of ibrutinib treatment. This clonotype originated in a human donor with chronic lymphocytic leukemia. The CDR3 DNA sequence: TGCGCCAGCAGCTTGGGTTCGGGGGCCAACATTCAGTACTTC. Its protein product is CASSLGSGANIQYF.